This TCR beta chain was sequenced in a study of pediatric ulcerative colitis. Method: immunoSEQ multiplex PCR; TCRdb's copy keeps in-frame clones and lacks some. The top ten clones hold around 4.5% of a sample with roughly 30,000 clones, roughly four fifths of them seen once. Regarding this clone: Its antigen remains unknown.

Colonoscopy and blood draw happened at the same time. The V end lost 5 bases, the J end lost 1 base, and 20 bases lay between the germline ends. From germline, CDR1 is SGHVS and CDR2 FNYEAQ. The CDR3 extends over 17 amino acids. Points from the study as a whole: Rectal repertoires separated controls, mild-moderate and acute severe colitis.

The sample comprised blood. The TCR sequence derives from a boy between 10 and 17 years old with severe ulcerative colitis. V usage is TRBV7-6 and J usage is TRBJ1-1; no reliable D call. This chain's CDR3 is CASSPGWAGMENTEAFF. Here the CDR3 DNA reads TGTGCCAGCAGCCCGGGGTGGGCGGGAATGGAGAACACTGAAGCTTTCTTT.